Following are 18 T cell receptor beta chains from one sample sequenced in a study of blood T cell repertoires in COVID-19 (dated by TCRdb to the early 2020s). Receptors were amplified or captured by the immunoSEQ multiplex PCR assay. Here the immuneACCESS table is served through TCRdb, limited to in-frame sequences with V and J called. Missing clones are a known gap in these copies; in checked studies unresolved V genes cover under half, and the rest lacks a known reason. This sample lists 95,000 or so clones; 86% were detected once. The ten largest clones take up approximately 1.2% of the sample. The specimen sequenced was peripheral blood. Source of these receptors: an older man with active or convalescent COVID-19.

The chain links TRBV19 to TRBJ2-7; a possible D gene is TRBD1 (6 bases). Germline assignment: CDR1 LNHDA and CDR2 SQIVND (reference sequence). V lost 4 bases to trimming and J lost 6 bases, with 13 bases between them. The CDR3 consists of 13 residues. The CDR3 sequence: CASSSVGAGEQYF. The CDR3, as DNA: TGTGCCAGTAGTAGTGTGGGGGCTGGCGAGCAGTACTTC.

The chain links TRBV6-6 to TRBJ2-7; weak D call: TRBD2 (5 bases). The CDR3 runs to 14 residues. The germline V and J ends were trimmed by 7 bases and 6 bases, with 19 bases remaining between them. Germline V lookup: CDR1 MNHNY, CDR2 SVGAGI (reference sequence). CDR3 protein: CASTDAYRGFEQYF. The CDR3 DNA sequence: TGTGCCAGCACCGACGCCTATCGAGGGTTCGAGCAGTACTTC.

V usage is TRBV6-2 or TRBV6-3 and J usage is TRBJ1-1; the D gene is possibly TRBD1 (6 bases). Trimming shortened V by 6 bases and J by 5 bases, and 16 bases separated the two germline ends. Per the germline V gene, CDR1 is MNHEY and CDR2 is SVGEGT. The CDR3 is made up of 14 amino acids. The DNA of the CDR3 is TGTGCCAGCAGCCAACAGGGCGAAGCGACTGAAGCTTTCTTT. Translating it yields CASSQQGEATEAFF.

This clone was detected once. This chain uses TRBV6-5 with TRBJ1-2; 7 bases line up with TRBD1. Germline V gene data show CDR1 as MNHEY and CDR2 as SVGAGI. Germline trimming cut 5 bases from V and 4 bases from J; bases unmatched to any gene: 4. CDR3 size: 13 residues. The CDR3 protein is CASSLPGGYGYTF. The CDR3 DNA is TGTGCCAGCAGTCTACCAGGGGGCTATGGCTACACCTTC.

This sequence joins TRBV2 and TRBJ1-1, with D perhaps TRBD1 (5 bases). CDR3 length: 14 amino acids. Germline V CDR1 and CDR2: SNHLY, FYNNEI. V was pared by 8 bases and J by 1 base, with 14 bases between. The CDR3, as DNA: TGTGCCAGCGGGAGGGGTCTTCGGAACACTGAAGCTTTCTTT. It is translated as CASGRGLRNTEAFF. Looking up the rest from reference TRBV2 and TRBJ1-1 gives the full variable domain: EPEVTQTPSHQVTQMGQEVILRCVPISNHLYFYWYRQILGQKVEFLVSFYNNEISEKSEIFDDQFSVERPDGSNFTLKIRSTKLEDSAMYFCASGRGLRNTEAFFGQGTRLTVV.

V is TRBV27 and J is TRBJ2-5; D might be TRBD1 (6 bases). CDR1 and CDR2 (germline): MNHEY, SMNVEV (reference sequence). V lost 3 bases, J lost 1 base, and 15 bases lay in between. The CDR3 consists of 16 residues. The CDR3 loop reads CASSFGQGSSQETQYF. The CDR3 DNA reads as TGTGCCAGCAGTTTCGGCCAGGGGTCATCCCAAGAGACCCAGTACTTC.

CDR3 sequence: CAQTDFVAEAFF. The CDR3 DNA reads TGTGCCCAGACAGACTTCGTGGCTGAAGCTTTCTTT. V gene TRBV6-4 combines with J gene TRBJ1-1; perhaps TRBD1 as D (5 bases). The germline V gene has CDR1 MRHNA and CDR2 SNTAGT. CDR3 size: 12 residues. Trimming removed 11 bases at V and 6 bases at J, with 16 bases between.

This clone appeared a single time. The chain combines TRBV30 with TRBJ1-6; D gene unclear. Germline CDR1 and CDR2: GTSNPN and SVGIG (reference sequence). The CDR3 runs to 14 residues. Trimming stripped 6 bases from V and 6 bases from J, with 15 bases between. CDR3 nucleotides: TGTGCCTGTGTGCCCGACACGTTTAATTCACCCCTCCACTTT. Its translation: CACVPDTFNSPLHF.

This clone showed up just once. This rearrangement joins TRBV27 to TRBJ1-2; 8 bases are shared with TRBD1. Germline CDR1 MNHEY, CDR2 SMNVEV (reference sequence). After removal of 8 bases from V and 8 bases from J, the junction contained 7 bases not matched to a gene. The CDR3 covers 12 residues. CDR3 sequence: CASQGAVGGYTF. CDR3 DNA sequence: TGTGCCAGCCAGGGGGCGGTCGGGGGCTACACCTTC.

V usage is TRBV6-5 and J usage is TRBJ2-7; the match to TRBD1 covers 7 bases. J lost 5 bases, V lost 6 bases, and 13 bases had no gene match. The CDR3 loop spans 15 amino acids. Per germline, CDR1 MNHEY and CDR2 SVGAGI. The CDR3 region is CASRPGPPTGNEQYF. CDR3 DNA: TGTGCCAGCAGACCCGGCCCCCCGACAGGGAACGAGCAGTACTTC.

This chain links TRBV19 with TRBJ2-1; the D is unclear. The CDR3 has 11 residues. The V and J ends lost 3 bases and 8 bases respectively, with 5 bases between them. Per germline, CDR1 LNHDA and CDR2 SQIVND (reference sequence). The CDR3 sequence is CASSIGDEQFF. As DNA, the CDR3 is TGTGCCAGTAGTATTGGAGATGAGCAGTTCTTC.

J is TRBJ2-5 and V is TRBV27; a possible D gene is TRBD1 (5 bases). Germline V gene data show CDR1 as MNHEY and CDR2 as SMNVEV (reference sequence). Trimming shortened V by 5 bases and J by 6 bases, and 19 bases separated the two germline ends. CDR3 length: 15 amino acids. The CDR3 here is CASSSPPGHKQTQYF. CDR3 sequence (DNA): TGTGCCAGCAGTAGCCCTCCAGGACATAAGCAGACCCAGTACTTC.

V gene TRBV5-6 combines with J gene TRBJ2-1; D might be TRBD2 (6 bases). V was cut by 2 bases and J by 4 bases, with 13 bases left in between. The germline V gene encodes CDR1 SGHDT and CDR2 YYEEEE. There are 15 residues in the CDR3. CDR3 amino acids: CASSFGGRRYNEQFF. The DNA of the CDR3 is TGTGCCAGCAGCTTTGGAGGGAGGCGGTACAATGAGCAGTTCTTC.

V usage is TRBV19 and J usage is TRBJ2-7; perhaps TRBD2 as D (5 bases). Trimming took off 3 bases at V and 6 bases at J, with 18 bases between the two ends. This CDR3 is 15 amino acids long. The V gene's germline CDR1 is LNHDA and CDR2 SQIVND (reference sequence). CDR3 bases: TGTGCCAGTAGTATGGGAGAGGGAAGGTACGGCGAGCAGTACTTC. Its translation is CASSMGEGRYGEQYF.

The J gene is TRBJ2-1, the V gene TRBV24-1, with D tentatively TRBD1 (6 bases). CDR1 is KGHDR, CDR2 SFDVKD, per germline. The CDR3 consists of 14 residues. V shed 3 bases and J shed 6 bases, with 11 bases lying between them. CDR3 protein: CATSDNRVLNEQFF. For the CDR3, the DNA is TGTGCCACCAGTGATAACAGGGTGCTCAATGAGCAGTTCTTC.

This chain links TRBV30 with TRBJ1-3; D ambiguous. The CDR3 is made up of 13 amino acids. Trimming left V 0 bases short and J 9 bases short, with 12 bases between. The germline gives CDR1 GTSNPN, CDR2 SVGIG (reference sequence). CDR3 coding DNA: TGTGCCTGGAGTGTATCTCTAGCGGCCACCATATATTTT. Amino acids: CAWSVSLAATIYF.

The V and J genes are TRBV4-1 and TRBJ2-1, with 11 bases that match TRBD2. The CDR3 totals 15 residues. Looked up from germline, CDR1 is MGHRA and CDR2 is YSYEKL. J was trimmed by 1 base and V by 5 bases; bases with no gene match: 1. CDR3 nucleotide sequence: TGCGCCAGCAGCATAGCGGGAGGGTCCTACAATGAGCAGTTCTTC. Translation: CASSIAGGSYNEQFF.

CDR3 DNA: TGCGCCAGCAGCACTTGGACAGGGCTCTACGAGCAGTACTTC. Translation: CASSTWTGLYEQYF. This rearrangement joins TRBV5-1 to TRBJ2-7; 8 bases fit TRBD1. The length of the CDR3 is 14 residues. Germline values: CDR1 SGHRS, CDR2 YFSETQ. Losses at the gene ends were 4 bases for V and 3 bases for J; bases not matched to a gene: 6.